The entry below gives a single T cell receptor (beta chain) sequence along with its context. Antigen: not known. The sample originates from a study of multiple sclerosis patients with progressive multifocal leukoencephalopathy. Overall study results and limits: Less diverse TRB repertoires were suggested in most PML patients.

The CDR3 has 15 residues. V was shortened by 2 bases and J by 2 bases, with 14 bases between the two germline ends. From germline, CDR1 is GTSNPN and CDR2 SVGIG (reference sequence). Specified time point: time of PML onset. Between about 16 and 60 months of natalizumab therapy passed before PML developed in these natalizumab-treated patients. The T3 samples were drawn when PML began. Libraries were prepared by immunoSEQ multiplex PCR; TCRdb keeps only in-frame clonotypes and omits some of them. In the table there are 31,000 or so clones, about 91% of which are singletons. The input for sequencing was PBMCs, taken from a patient treated with natalizumab. The chain has TRBV30 and TRBJ2-3, with TRBD2 as a possible D gene (5 bases). This TCR derives from a woman between 40 and 50 years old with progressive multifocal leukoencephalopathy. The CDR3 region is CAWSHTSPYTDTQYF. The CDR3 DNA reads TGTGCCTGGAGTCATACTAGTCCGTACACAGATACGCAGTATTTT.